This T cell receptor (beta chain) was identified during a study of blood T cell repertoires in COVID-19. The wider study: The United States, Italy and Spain were the sources of the acute and convalescent COVID-19 samples. Nucleic acid was either cDNA or gDNA, and it came from T cells, B-cell-depleted T cells, or PBMCs.

Study processing details: Amplification from reference gene primers served as the basis for estimated nucleated cell counts. Method: immunoSEQ multiplex PCR; TCRdb's copy keeps in-frame clones and lacks some. That table supplies the V and J calls and clone size; D and trimming were determined from the DNA. The sample carries 110,000 to 150,000 clones, approximately 79% recorded once. CDR3 length: 14 residues. Germline V gives CDR1 ENHRY, CDR2 SYGVKD. Trimming shortened V by 7 bases and J by 3 bases, and 14 bases separated the two germline ends. The material sequenced was peripheral blood. The chain employs TRBV10-3 and TRBJ2-3; weak D call: TRBD2 (5 bases). The TCR comes from a man between 60 and 75 years old with acute or convalescent COVID-19. CDR3 residues: CAINTKTGTDTQYF. In nucleotides, the CDR3 is TGTGCCATCAATACTAAGACGGGAACAGATACGCAGTATTTT.